This T cell receptor (beta chain) comes out of a study of control samples from healthy donors and cancer patients. The table came from immunoSEQ multiplex PCR; TCRdb's copy has only in-frame clones and leaves some out. The table shows roughly 190,000 clones, with 90% to 95% occurring only once. V was pared by 2 bases and J by 5 bases, with 3 bases of the junction left unmatched. The CDR3 contains 15 residues. The germline V gene has CDR1 KGHDR and CDR2 SFDVKD. The sequenced material came from blood. The sequence was obtained from a man aged 25-45 years in good health. The rearrangement links TRBV24-1 to TRBJ2-7; 12 bases are a match to TRBD1. This chain's CDR3 is CATSDSGTGGDEQYF. The CDR3 coding sequence is TGTGCCACCAGTGATTCCGGGACAGGGGGCGACGAGCAGTACTTC.